One and the same sample provided the 21 T cell receptor beta chains below, sequenced in a study of STAT5B mutations in CD4+ large granular lymphocyte leukemia. TCRdb keeps only in-frame clones here, not all; method: immunoSEQ multiplex PCR. The table has over 25,000 clones, 65% to 80% seen once. The source material was CD4+ T cells from blood buffy coats. Receptor source: a human donor in good health.

The CDR3 DNA sequence: TGTGCCAGCCGGAGGACAAGGGGGAGTCAGCCCCAGCATTTT. Translated, it gives CASRRTRGSQPQHF. The chain has TRBV6-5 and TRBJ1-5, with D possibly matching TRBD1 (6 bases). CDR1 is MNHEY and CDR2 is SVGAGI in the germline V gene. The CDR3 is made up of 14 amino acids. Trimming pared 8 bases from V and 6 bases from J, leaving 17 bases between.

The chain joins TRBV9 to TRBJ2-2; a possible D gene is TRBD2 (7 bases). V was shortened by 0 bases and J by 6 bases, with 15 bases between the two germline ends. This CDR3 is built from 16 residues. Germline V lookup: CDR1 SGDLS, CDR2 YYNGEE. For the CDR3, the DNA is TGTGCCAGCAGCGTAGTTAGGGGGGGGGAACCCGGGGAGCTGTTTTTT. Its protein is CASSVVRGGEPGELFF.

This chain uses TRBV7-2 with TRBJ2-1, with 9 bases matching TRBD1. The germline V gene has CDR1 SGHTA and CDR2 FQGNSA. The length of the CDR3 is 16 residues. V lost 5 bases to trimming and J lost 4 bases; unmatched junction nucleotides: 9. In nucleotides, the CDR3 is TGTGCCAGCAGCCCACGAGGACAGGGGCGGTACAATGAGCAGTTCTTC. It is translated as CASSPRGQGRYNEQFF.

This chain connects TRBV20-1 to TRBJ2-1; D unresolved. The CDR3 sequence is 11 residues long. From germline, CDR1 is DFQATT and CDR2 SNEGSKA (reference sequence). The V and J ends lost 2 bases and 5 bases respectively, with 4 bases between them. This chain's CDR3 is CSARSDNEQFF. As DNA, the CDR3 is TGCAGTGCTAGATCAGACAATGAGCAGTTCTTC.

CDR3 amino acids: CASSLEGGWDEKLFF. The DNA of the CDR3 is TGCGCCAGCAGCTTGGAGGGGGGGTGGGATGAAAAACTGTTTTTT. V is TRBV5-1 and J is TRBJ1-4, with D perhaps matching TRBD1 (6 bases). Per the germline V gene, CDR1 is SGHRS and CDR2 is YFSETQ. The ends were cut back, 0 bases at V and 6 bases at J, with 12 bases in the middle. The CDR3 sequence is 15 residues long.

The V and J genes are TRBV10-2 and TRBJ1-3, with 9 bases aligning to TRBD1. Trimming removed 6 bases from V and 4 bases from J; junction bases left unmatched: 7. CDR3 size: 15 residues. Per the germline V gene, CDR1 is WSHSY and CDR2 is SAAADI. CDR3 in DNA: TGCGCCAGCAGCTTGGACAGGGGATCAGGAAACACCATATATTTT. Amino acid sequence: CASSLDRGSGNTIYF.

The J gene is TRBJ1-2, the V gene TRBV19, with TRBD1 matching 9 bases. Losses at the gene ends were 4 bases for V and 4 bases for J; bases not matched to a gene: 10. The CDR3 runs 16 residues. The germline V gene encodes CDR1 LNHDA and CDR2 SQIVND (reference sequence). CDR3 loop: CASSTRDRAVGYGYTF. The CDR3 coding sequence is TGTGCCAGTAGTACCAGGGACAGGGCGGTGGGCTATGGCTACACCTTC.

The chain combines TRBV7-9 with TRBJ1-1; 9 bases agree with TRBD1. The CDR3 covers 14 residues. Germline assignment: CDR1 SEHNR and CDR2 FQNEAQ (reference sequence). J lost 7 bases, V lost 5 bases, and 8 bases had no gene match. The CDR3 DNA sequence: TGTGCCAGCAGCCCACAGGGGGCGCCCGTTGAAGCTTTCTTT. This translates into CASSPQGAPVEAFF.

The gene calls are TRBV5-1 and TRBJ1-1; possible D gene TRBD1, 5 bases. Germline V gene lookup returns CDR1 SGHRS and CDR2 YFSETQ. The CDR3 consists of 15 residues. V lost 4 bases and J lost 1, with 14 bases in between. This CDR3 reads CASSATGGKNTEAFF. DNA for the CDR3: TGCGCCAGCAGCGCGACCGGGGGGAAGAACACTGAAGCTTTCTTT.

This clone was observed a handful of times. The gene calls are TRBV4-1 and TRBJ2-2, with D possibly matching TRBD1 (6 bases). The CDR3 runs 14 residues. V shed 5 bases and J shed 7 bases, with 14 bases lying between them. Germline CDR1 and CDR2: MGHRA and YSYEKL. The CDR3 coding sequence is TGCGCCAGCAGCGTCACAGGGAAGATCGGGGAGCTGTTTTTT. Its protein is CASSVTGKIGELFF.

This clone was seen once. V and J are TRBV29-1 and TRBJ1-2; tentative D call: TRBD1 (6 bases). CDR1 and CDR2 from the germline V gene are SQVTM and ANQGSEA. The CDR3 has 14 amino acids. Trimming removed 5 bases from V and 7 bases from J, with 20 bases in between. DNA for the CDR3: TGCAGCGTTCTCGGGAACAGGGAGTTCAGTGGCTACACCTTC. Protein product: CSVLGNREFSGYTF.

This chain links TRBV18 with TRBJ1-2, with D perhaps matching TRBD1 (5 bases). The CDR3 is made up of 17 amino acids. Germline loops: CDR1 KGHSH, CDR2 LQKENI. V was shortened by 2 bases and J by 2 bases, with 18 bases between the two germline ends. CDR3 nucleotide sequence: TGTGCCAGCTCACCAAAGCGAGACGGACGGACAAACTATGGCTACACCTTC. The encoded protein is CASSPKRDGRTNYGYTF.

The gene calls are TRBV28 and TRBJ1-4, with 7 bases aligning to TRBD1. Germline CDR1 is MDHEN and CDR2 is SYDVKM. Trimming cost V 5 bases and J 4 bases; bases outside gene matches: 10. This CDR3 has 16 amino acids. The CDR3 reads CASSIRDSTFNEKLFF. The CDR3 nucleotides read TGTGCCAGCAGTATCCGGGACAGCACCTTTAATGAAAAACTGTTTTTT.

The V gene is TRBV11-2, the J gene TRBJ1-2, with D perhaps matching TRBD1 (5 bases). In germline, CDR1 is SGHAT, CDR2 FQNNGV. This CDR3 is built from 17 residues. V was pared by 6 bases and J by 4 bases, with 24 bases between. The CDR3 loop is CASRGTGLKNGGYGYTF. The CDR3 DNA sequence: TGTGCCAGCAGGGGAACGGGACTCAAAAACGGAGGCTATGGCTACACCTTC.

This clone was seen once. The DNA of the CDR3 is TGTGCCACCAGCCGACCGGGACTCCTCTACAATGAGCAGTTCTTC. Its protein is CATSRPGLLYNEQFF. This chain connects TRBV15 to TRBJ2-1, with D perhaps TRBD2 (6 bases). V was pared by 5 bases and J by 3 bases, with 14 bases between. There are 15 residues in the CDR3. Looked up from germline, CDR1 is LNHNV and CDR2 is YYDKDF (reference sequence).

V gene TRBV28 combines with J gene TRBJ1-3; D unclear. V shed 3 bases and J shed 0 bases, with 9 bases lying between them. The CDR3 length is 15 residues. Germline lookup yields CDR1 MDHEN and CDR2 SYDVKM. The CDR3 protein is CASSFNSLSGNTIYF. The CDR3 nucleotides read TGTGCCAGCAGTTTTAACAGTCTCTCTGGAAACACCATATATTTT.

This clone came up a few times. This rearrangement joins TRBV7-2 to TRBJ2-7; D is possibly TRBD2 (6 bases). V gave up 5 bases and J gave up 1 base, with 9 bases separating them. The CDR3 has 13 residues. Germline V gene data show CDR1 as SGHTA and CDR2 as FQGNSA. In DNA, the CDR3 is TGTGCCAGCAGCCCCGGGACTTCCTACGAGCAGTACTTC. Its translation is CASSPGTSYEQYF.

This clone was seen a few times. The V call is TRBV9, the J call TRBJ1-4; D is uncertain. The CDR3 is 15 residues long. V lost 3 bases and J lost 4, with 13 bases in between. The germline CDR1 and CDR2 sequences are SGDLS and YYNGEE. The CDR3 DNA is TGTGCCAGCAGCGGAGGAGCGGGGATTAATGAAAAACTGTTTTTT. Protein sequence: CASSGGAGINEKLFF.

The V gene is TRBV19, the J gene TRBJ2-2; tentatively, D is TRBD2 (5 bases). The germline V and J ends were trimmed by 0 bases and 6 bases, with 5 bases remaining between them. CDR3 size: 13 residues. Germline lookup yields CDR1 LNHDA and CDR2 SQIVND (reference sequence). The CDR3 sequence is CASSIEAAGELFF. The DNA for the CDR3 is TGTGCCAGTAGTATAGAAGCGGCCGGGGAGCTGTTTTTT.

Only a few counts were recorded for this clone. The V call is TRBV7-9, the J call TRBJ1-1; D uncertain. Per germline, CDR1 SEHNR and CDR2 FQNEAQ (reference sequence). This CDR3 contains 13 residues. V dropped 5 bases and J dropped 1 base, with 8 bases sitting between them. The CDR3 DNA follows: TGTGCCAGCAGCCAACAAGAGAACACTGAAGCTTTCTTT. This codes for CASSQQENTEAFF.

The gene calls are TRBV19 and TRBJ2-5; 7 bases are a match to TRBD2. The junction had 11 bases not matched to a gene; V was cut back by 6 bases and J by 1 base. CDR1 and CDR2 (germline): LNHDA, SQIVND (reference sequence). This CDR3 contains 16 residues. CDR3 amino acids: CASRAGLAELQETQYF. In DNA, the CDR3 is TGTGCCAGTAGGGCCGGTCTAGCGGAACTCCAAGAGACCCAGTACTTC.